The 11 T cell receptor beta chains reported below all come from one sample, sequenced in a study of T cells in Graves' hyperthyroidism and ophthalmopathy. RNA transcripts yielded amplified TCR beta CDR3 regions. TCR CDR3 regions were first amplified by RT-PCR with HTBI primers. TCRdb ran MiXCR on the multiplex PCR reads and lists one entry per CDR3 protein. The table has 300,000 to 350,000 distinct CDR3 sequences, around a sixth seen once. The sequenced sample consisted of blood. These receptors all stem from a woman between 50 and 59 years old with Graves' hyperthyroidism.

The J gene is TRBJ1-1, the V gene TRBV6-1; D remains unclear. This CDR3 has 10 amino acids. Germline values: CDR1 MNHNS, CDR2 SASEGT. Between the trimmed V and J ends, which lost 6 bases and 7 bases, there was a span of 6 bases. The CDR3 nucleotides read TGTGCCAGCAGAATAAATGAAGCTTTCTTT. Encoded protein: CASRINEAFF.

CDR3 nucleotides: TGCGCCAGCAGCCGCGAAGGCTGGGACAGTGATCCTCCTCAGCCCCAGCATTTT. Its translation: CASSREGWDSDPPQPQHF. The chain joins TRBV4-1 to TRBJ1-5, with 7 bases fitting TRBD1. This CDR3 spans 18 amino acids. Germline CDR1 and CDR2: MGHRA and YSYEKL. J lost 6 bases, V lost 4 bases, and 18 bases had no gene match.

In this sample, this clonotype turned up many times. CDR3 residues: CSVPGRTTSTDTQYF. The CDR3 DNA sequence: TGCAGCGTCCCAGGACGGACCACTAGCACAGATACGCAGTATTTT. V is TRBV29-1 and J is TRBJ2-3; D not resolved. Trimming took off 6 bases at V and 0 bases at J, with 16 bases between the two ends. Germline lookup yields CDR1 SQVTM and CDR2 ANQGSEA. The CDR3 is 15 amino acids.

This clonotype was found a few times. This chain uses TRBV15 with TRBJ2-6, with D hard to call. The CDR3 extends over 17 amino acids. In germline, CDR1 is LNHNV, CDR2 YYDKDF (reference sequence). V gave up 3 bases and J gave up 2 bases, with 14 bases separating them. For the CDR3, the DNA is TGTGCCACCAGCAGGGGCCGTGGAGAGGCTGGGGCCAACGTCCTGACTTTC. Encoded protein: CATSRGRGEAGANVLTF.

There are a few counts of this clonotype. The chain joins TRBV27 to TRBJ1-1; possible D gene TRBD1, 5 bases. In germline, CDR1 is MNHEY, CDR2 SMNVEV (reference sequence). V gave up 0 bases and J gave up 0 bases, with 8 bases separating them. This CDR3 contains 15 residues. CDR3 sequence: CASSLSTGLNTEAFF. The CDR3 bases are TGTGCCAGCAGTTTATCCACAGGCCTGAACACTGAAGCTTTCTTT.

This clonotype appeared many times. The chain joins TRBV13 to TRBJ1-1; a possible D gene is TRBD1 (5 bases). The CDR3 consists of 14 residues. V lost 4 bases and J 1 base, leaving 10 bases between the germline ends. Germline CDR1 PRHDT, CDR2 FYEKMQ (reference sequence). CDR3 protein: CASSYRDGNTEAFF. The CDR3 DNA is TGTGCCAGCAGCTACCGGGACGGGAACACTGAAGCTTTCTTT.

This clonotype was observed a few times. The chain combines TRBV20-1 with TRBJ2-1, with D unresolved. This CDR3 contains 14 residues. CDR1 DFQATT and CDR2 SNEGSKA come from the germline V gene (reference sequence). V lost 0 bases, J lost 6 bases, and 12 bases lay in between. In DNA form, the CDR3 reads TGCAGTGCTAGAGATGGAATAGCCTGCAATGAGCAGTTCTTC. It specifies CSARDGIACNEQFF.

The CDR3 bases are TGCAGTGCTAGCGCAGGGGCACCCCTCCACTTT. Protein sequence: CSASAGAPLHF. This chain joins TRBV20-1 and TRBJ1-6; D is perhaps TRBD1 (6 bases). The CDR3 extends over 11 amino acids. The V end lost 3 bases, the J end lost 11 bases, and 8 bases lay between the germline ends. Germline V gene lookup returns CDR1 DFQATT and CDR2 SNEGSKA (reference sequence).

This clonotype has ten or more counts. The chain combines TRBV6-1 with TRBJ2-7; 11 bases map to TRBD1. Losses at the gene ends were 6 bases for V and 5 bases for J; bases not matched to a gene: 6. The CDR3 totals 14 residues. Germline V gene data show CDR1 as MNHNS and CDR2 as SASEGT. The chain's CDR3 is CASRHGTGGHEQYF. The CDR3 nucleotides are TGTGCCAGCAGACACGGGACAGGGGGTCACGAGCAGTACTTC.

V and J are TRBV5-6 and TRBJ2-2; 7 bases agree with TRBD1. V was pared by 7 bases and J by 6 bases, with 12 bases of the junction left unmatched. Germline V lookup: CDR1 SGHDT, CDR2 YYEEEE. The CDR3 consists of 15 residues. The CDR3 protein is CASWSLAGGAGELFF. CDR3 DNA: TGTGCCAGCTGGTCCCTTGCAGGGGGAGCCGGGGAGCTGTTTTTT.

The gene calls are TRBV3-1 and TRBJ2-7; the match to TRBD1 covers 7 bases. Germline-derived CDR1 and CDR2 are LGHDT and YNNKEL (reference sequence). Trimming took 0 bases from V and 3 from J; bases not matched to a gene: 8. CDR3 size: 16 residues. The DNA of the CDR3 is TGTGCCAGCAGCCAAGAGCCAACAGGGGCCAGCTACGAGCAGTACTTC. This codes for CASSQEPTGASYEQYF.